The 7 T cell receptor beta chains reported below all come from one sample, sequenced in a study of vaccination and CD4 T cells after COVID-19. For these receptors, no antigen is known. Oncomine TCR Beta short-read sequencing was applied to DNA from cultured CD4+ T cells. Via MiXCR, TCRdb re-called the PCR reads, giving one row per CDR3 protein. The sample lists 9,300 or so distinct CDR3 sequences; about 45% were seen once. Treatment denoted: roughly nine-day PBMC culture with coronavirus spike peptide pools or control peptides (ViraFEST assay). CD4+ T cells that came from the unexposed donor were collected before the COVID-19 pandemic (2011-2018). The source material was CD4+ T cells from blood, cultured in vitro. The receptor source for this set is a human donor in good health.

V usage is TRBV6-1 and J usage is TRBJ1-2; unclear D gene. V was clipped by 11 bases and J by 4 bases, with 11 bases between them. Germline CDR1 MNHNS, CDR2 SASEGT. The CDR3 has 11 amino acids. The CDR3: CASKRIYGYTF. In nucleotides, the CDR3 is TGTGCCTCCAAGCGGATCTATGGCTACACCTTC.

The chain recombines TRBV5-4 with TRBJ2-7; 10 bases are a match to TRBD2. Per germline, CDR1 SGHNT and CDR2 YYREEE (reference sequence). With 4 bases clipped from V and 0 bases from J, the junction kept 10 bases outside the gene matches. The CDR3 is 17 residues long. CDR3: CASSPGPSGRSSYEQYF. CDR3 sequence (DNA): TGTGCCAGCAGCCCTGGGCCTAGCGGGAGAAGCTCCTACGAGCAGTACTTC.

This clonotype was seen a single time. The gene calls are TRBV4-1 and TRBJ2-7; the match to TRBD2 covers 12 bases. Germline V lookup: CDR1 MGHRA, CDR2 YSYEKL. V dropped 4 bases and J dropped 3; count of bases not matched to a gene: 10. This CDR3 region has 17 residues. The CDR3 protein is CASSPETSGSEYYEQYF. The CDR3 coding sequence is TGCGCCAGCAGCCCGGAGACTAGCGGGAGTGAATACTACGAGCAGTACTTC.

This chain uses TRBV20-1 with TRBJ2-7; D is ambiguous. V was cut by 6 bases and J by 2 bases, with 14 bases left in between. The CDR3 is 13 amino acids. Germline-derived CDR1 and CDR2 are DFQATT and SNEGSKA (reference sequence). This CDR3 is CSAPSAKTYEQYF. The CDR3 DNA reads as TGCAGTGCCCCGTCGGCGAAGACCTACGAGCAGTACTTC.

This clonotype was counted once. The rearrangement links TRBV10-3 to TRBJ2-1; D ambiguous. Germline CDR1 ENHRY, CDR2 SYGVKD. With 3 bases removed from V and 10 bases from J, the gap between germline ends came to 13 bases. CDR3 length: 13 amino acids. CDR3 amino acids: CAISDGRMEEQFF. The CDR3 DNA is TGTGCCATCAGTGATGGGCGAATGGAGGAGCAGTTCTTC.

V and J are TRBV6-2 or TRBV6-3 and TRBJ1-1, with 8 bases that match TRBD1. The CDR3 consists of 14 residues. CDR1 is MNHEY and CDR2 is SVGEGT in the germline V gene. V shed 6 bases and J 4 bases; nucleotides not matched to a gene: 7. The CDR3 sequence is CASRKQGETTEAFF. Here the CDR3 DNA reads TGTGCCAGCAGAAAACAGGGGGAGACCACTGAAGCTTTCTTT.

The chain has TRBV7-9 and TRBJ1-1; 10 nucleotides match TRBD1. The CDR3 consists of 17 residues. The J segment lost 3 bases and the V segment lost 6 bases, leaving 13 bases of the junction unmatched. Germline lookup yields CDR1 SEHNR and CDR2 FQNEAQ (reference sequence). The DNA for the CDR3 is TGTGCCAGCAGTTCGGACAGGGGGACAAAGCCTGACACTGAAGCTTTCTTT. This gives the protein CASSSDRGTKPDTEAFF. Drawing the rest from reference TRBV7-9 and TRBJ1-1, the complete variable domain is DTGVSQNPRHKITKRGQNVTFRCDPISEHNRLYWYRQTLGQGPEFLTYFQNEAQLEKSRLLSDRFSAERPKGSFSTLEIQRTEQGDSAMYLCASSSDRGTKPDTEAFFGQGTRLTVV.